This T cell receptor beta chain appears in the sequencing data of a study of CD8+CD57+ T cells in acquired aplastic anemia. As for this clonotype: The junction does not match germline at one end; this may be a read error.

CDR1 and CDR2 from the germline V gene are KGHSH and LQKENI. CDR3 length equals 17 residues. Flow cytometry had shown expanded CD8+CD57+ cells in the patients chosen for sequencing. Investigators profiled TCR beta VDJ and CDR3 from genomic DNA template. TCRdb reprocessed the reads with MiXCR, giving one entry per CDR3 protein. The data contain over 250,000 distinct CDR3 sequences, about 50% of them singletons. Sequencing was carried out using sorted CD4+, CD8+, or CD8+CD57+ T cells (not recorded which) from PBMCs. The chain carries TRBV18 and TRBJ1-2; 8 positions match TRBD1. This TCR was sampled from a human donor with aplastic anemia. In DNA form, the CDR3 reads TGTGCCAGCTCACCGCGGACAGGGTCAGGTGGGGTATATGGCTACGTCTTC. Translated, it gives CASSPRTGSGGVYGYVF.